Each of the 7 T cell receptor beta chains below was sequenced from the same sample in a study of blood T cell repertoires in COVID-19 (dated by TCRdb to about 2020). Receptor libraries were prepared by the immunoSEQ multiplex PCR assay. The immuneACCESS repertoire file appears here via TCRdb, limited to in-frame rearrangements. These files lack a portion of the clones; in checked studies, under half of the deficit traces to unresolved V genes, and the cause of the others is not known. In this sample the table shows approximately 38,000 clones, more than 85% of which occur a single time. The biggest ten clones account for around 5.8% of the sample. What was sequenced was peripheral blood. The receptors derive from a woman older than 75 with acute or convalescent COVID-19.

J is TRBJ2-3 and V is TRBV4-1; 7 bases match TRBD2. V was pared by 1 base and J by 2 bases, with 6 bases of the junction left unmatched. CDR1 and CDR2 (germline): MGHRA, YSYEKL. CDR3 length equals 16 residues. The CDR3 DNA reads as TGCGCCAGCAGCCAAGTTCCCCTAGCGGACACAGATACGCAGTATTTT. As protein: CASSQVPLADTDTQYF.

CDR3 nucleotides: TGTGCCAGCTCACCAGGTGGAGCGGGGTCCCGAGGTAATGAGCAGTTCTTC. As protein: CASSPGGAGSRGNEQFF. This sequence joins TRBV18 and TRBJ2-1; 7 nucleotides align to TRBD2. CDR1 and CDR2 (germline): KGHSH, LQKENI. This CDR3 is 17 amino acids long. J gave up 7 bases and V 2 bases, and 14 bases lay outside the gene matches.

The DNA for the CDR3 is TGTGCCATCACCGAGGGGGACTCTGGGGCCAACGTCCTGACTTTC. This sequence encodes CAITEGDSGANVLTF. The J gene is TRBJ2-6, the V gene TRBV7-9, with D tentatively TRBD1 (6 bases). V dropped 10 bases and J dropped 0 bases, with 13 bases sitting between them. This CDR3 region has 15 residues. The V gene's germline CDR1 is SEHNR and CDR2 FQNEAQ (reference sequence).

V gene TRBV3-1 (or the pseudogene TRBV3-2) combines with J gene TRBJ2-7, with 9 bases fitting TRBD2. Germline assignment: CDR1 LGHDT and CDR2 YNNKEL (reference sequence). Germline trimming cut 1 base from V and 12 bases from J; bases unmatched to any gene: 13. The CDR3 totals 15 residues. The CDR3 spells CASSQVSGGPSSSYF. CDR3 coding DNA: TGTGCCAGCAGCCAAGTTAGCGGGGGCCCTAGCTCGTCGTACTTC.

The rearrangement links TRBV24-1 to TRBJ2-1; D perhaps matches TRBD1 (6 bases). Germline-derived CDR1 and CDR2 are KGHDR and SFDVKD. The length of the CDR3 is 16 residues. The V gene lost 0 bases and the J gene lost 0 bases, with 8 bases spanning the gap. Here the CDR3 DNA reads TGTGCCACCAGTGATTTGATGGACAGCTCCTACAATGAGCAGTTCTTC. Protein product: CATSDLMDSSYNEQFF.

The chain joins TRBV10-2 to TRBJ1-3; D remains ambiguous. CDR3 length equals 14 residues. The V gene lost 10 bases and the J gene lost 4 bases, with 17 bases spanning the gap. In germline, CDR1 is WSHSY, CDR2 SAAADI. For the CDR3, the DNA is TGCGCCACCCGCCCTCGGCAGGAAGGAAACACCATATATTTT. Translated, it gives CATRPRQEGNTIYF.

The J gene is TRBJ1-1, the V gene TRBV20-1, with a tentative D call TRBD1 (5 bases). This CDR3 is 12 amino acids long. V lost 3 bases and J lost 4, with 9 bases in between. CDR1 and CDR2 (germline): DFQATT, SNEGSKA (reference sequence). The CDR3 nucleotides are TGCAGTGCTAGTCCCAGGGCCACTGAAGCTTTCTTT. Residues: CSASPRATEAFF.